This TCR beta chain was profiled in a study of shared clonotypes between healthy human individuals. Sequenced by immunoSEQ multiplex PCR; TCRdb stores in-frame clones only, minus some. The sample records 2 million to 2.5 million clones, approximately 96% being singletons. Details on this clone: The sample contains more than one DNA sequence encoding this CDR3.

Sample: naive CD4+ T cells sorted from blood. Subset given: CD45RA+ positively selected. The receptor's source is a young man in good health.

The CDR3 DNA sequence: TGTGCCAGCAGCGTAGGTCCGAACACTGAAGCTTTCTTT. This gives the protein CASSVGPNTEAFF. The chain is built from TRBV9 and TRBJ1-1; D is undetermined. Deletions cut 0 bases from V and 1 base from J, with 4 bases between. Germline CDR1 and CDR2: SGDLS and YYNGEE. The CDR3 consists of 13 residues.